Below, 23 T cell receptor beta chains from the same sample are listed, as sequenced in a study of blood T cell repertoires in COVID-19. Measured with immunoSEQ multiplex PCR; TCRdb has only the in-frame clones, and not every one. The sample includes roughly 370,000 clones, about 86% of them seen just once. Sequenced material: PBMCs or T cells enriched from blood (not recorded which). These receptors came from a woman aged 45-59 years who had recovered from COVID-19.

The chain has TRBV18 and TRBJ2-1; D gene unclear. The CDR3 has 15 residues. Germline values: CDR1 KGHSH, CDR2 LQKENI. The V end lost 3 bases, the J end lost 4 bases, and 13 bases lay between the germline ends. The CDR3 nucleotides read TGTGCCAGCTCACCCCCACTAATCCTATACAATGAGCAGTTCTTC. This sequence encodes CASSPPLILYNEQFF.

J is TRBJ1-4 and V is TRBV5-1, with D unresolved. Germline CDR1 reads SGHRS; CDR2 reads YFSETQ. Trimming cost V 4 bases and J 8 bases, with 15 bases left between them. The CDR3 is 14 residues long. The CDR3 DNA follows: TGCGCCAGCAGCGCAGAGTCTTGGAGGGAAAAACTGTTTTTT. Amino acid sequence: CASSAESWREKLFF.

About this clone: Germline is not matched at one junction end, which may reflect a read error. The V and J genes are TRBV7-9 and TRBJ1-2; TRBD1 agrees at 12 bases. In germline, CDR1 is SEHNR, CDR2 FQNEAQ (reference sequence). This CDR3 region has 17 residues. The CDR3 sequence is CASTLLTPGQGAQGYTF. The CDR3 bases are TGTGCCAGCACCTTATTGACGCCGGGACAGGGGGCGCAGGGCTACACCTTC.

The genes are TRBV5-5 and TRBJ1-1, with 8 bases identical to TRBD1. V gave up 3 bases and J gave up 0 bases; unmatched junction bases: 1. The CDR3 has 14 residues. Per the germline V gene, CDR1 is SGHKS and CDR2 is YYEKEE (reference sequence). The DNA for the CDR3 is TGTGCCAGCAGCTGGGGACAGGTGAACACTGAAGCTTTCTTT. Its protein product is CASSWGQVNTEAFF.

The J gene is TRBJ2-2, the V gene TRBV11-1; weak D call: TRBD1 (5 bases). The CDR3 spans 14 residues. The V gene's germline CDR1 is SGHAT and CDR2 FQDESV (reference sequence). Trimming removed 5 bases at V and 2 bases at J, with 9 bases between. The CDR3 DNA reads TGTGCCAGCAGCCGAGACAGAAACACCGGGGAGCTGTTTTTT. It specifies CASSRDRNTGELFF.

DNA of the CDR3: TGTGCCAGCAGTGGACAGAACACTGAAGCTTTCTTT. It yields the protein CASSGQNTEAFF. The chain recombines TRBV2 with TRBJ1-1, with D unresolved. This CDR3 is built from 12 residues. The V gene lost 4 bases and the J gene lost 1 base, with 4 bases spanning the gap. CDR1 and CDR2 (germline): SNHLY, FYNNEI.

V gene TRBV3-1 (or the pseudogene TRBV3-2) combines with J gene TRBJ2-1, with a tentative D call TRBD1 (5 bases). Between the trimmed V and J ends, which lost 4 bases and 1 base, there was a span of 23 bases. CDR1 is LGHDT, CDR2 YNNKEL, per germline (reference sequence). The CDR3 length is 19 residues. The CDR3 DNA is TGTGCCAGCAGCCCACCCCCGGGCCCCAGGGTCAAATCCTACAATGAGCAGTTCTTC. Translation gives CASSPPPGPRVKSYNEQFF.

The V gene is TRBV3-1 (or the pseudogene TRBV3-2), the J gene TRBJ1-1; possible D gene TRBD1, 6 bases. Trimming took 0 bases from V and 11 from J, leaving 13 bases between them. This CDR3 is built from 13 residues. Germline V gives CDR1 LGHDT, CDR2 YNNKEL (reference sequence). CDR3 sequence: CASSQDSNRAAFF. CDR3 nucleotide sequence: TGTGCCAGCAGCCAAGATTCAAACAGGGCTGCTTTCTTT.

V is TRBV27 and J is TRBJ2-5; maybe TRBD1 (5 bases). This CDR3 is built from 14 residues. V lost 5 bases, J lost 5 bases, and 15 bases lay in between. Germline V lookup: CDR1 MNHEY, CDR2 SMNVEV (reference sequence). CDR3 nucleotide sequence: TGTGCCAGCAGTCTGATGCCCTCAGGGGAGACCCAGTACTTC. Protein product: CASSLMPSGETQYF.

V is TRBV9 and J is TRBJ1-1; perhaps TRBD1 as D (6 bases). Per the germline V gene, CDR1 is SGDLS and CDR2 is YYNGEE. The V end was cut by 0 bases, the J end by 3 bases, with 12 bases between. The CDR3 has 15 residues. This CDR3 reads CASSVGSGAYTEAFF. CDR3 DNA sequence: TGTGCCAGCAGCGTAGGATCAGGGGCCTACACTGAAGCTTTCTTT. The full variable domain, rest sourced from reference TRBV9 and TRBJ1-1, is DSGVTQTPKHLITATGQRVTLRCSPRSGDLSVYWYQQSLDQGLQFLIQYYNGEERAKGNILERFSAQQFPDLHSELNLSSLELGDSALYFCASSVGSGAYTEAFFGQGTRLTVV.

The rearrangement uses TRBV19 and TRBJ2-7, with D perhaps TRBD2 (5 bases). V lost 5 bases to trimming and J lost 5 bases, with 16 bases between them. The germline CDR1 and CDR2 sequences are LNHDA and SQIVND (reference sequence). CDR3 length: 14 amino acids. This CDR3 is CASSRYAGLDEQYF. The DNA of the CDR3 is TGTGCCAGTAGTCGATACGCGGGTCTGGACGAGCAGTACTTC.

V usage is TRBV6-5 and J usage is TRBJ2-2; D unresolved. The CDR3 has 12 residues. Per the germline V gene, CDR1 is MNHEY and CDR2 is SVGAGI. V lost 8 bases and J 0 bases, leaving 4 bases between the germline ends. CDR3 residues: CASLSNTGELFF. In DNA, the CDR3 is TGTGCCAGCCTATCGAACACCGGGGAGCTGTTTTTT.

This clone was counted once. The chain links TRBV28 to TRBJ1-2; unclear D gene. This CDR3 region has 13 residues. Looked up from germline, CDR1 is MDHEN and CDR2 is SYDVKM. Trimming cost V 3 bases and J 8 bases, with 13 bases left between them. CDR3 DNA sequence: TGTGCCAGCAGTTTTGGGTATAGACAAGGCTACACCTTC. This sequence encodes CASSFGYRQGYTF.

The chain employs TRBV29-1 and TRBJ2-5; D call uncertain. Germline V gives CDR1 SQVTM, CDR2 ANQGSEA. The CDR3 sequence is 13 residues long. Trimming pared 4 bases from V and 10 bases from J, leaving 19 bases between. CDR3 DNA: TGCAGCGTTGGTGGCAGCCGGTTTGAGGACCAGTACTTC. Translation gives CSVGGSRFEDQYF.

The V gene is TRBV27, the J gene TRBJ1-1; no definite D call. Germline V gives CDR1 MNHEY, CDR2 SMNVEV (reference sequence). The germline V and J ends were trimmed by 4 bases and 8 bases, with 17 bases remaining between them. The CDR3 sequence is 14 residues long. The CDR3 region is CASSSLTESREAFF. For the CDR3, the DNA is TGTGCCAGCAGTTCACTGACGGAGAGTAGGGAAGCTTTCTTT.

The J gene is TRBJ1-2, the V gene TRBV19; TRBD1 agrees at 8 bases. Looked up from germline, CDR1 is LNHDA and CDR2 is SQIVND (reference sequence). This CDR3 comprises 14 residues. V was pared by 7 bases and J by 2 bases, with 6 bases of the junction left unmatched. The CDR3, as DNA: TGTGCCAGTATTTCCCGGGACAGGAACTATGGCTACACCTTC. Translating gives CASISRDRNYGYTF.

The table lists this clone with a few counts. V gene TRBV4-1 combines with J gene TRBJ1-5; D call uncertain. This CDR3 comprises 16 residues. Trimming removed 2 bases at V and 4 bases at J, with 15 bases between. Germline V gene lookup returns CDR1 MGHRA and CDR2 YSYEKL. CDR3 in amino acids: CASSQLRRGLNQPQHF. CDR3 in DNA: TGCGCCAGCAGCCAATTAAGGCGCGGGTTAAATCAGCCCCAGCATTTT.

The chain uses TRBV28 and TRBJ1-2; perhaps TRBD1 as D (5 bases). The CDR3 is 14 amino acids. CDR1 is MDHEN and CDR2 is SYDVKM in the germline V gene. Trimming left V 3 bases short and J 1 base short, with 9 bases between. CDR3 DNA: TGTGCCAGCAGTTTTGCAGGGCTTAACTATGGCTACACCTTC. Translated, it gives CASSFAGLNYGYTF.

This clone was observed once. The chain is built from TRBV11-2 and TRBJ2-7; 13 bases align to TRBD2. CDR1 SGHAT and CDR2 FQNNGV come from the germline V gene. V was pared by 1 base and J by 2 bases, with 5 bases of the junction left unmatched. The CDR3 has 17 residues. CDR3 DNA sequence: TGTGCCAGCAGCTTAGGGGGACTAGCGGGGCACCCCTACGAGCAGTACTTC. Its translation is CASSLGGLAGHPYEQYF.

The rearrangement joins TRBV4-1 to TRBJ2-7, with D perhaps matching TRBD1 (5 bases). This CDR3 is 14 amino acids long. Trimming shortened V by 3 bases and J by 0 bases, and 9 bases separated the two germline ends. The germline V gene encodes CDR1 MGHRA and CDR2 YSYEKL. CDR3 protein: CASSQDMSSYEQYF. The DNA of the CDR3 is TGCGCCAGCAGCCAGGACATGAGCTCCTACGAGCAGTACTTC.

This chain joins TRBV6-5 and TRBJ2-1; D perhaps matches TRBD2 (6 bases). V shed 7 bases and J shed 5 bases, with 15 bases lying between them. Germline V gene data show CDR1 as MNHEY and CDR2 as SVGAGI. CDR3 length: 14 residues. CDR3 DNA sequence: TGTGCCAGCATTAACGGGGGTGAAAACAATGAGCAGTTCTTC. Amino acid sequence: CASINGGENNEQFF.

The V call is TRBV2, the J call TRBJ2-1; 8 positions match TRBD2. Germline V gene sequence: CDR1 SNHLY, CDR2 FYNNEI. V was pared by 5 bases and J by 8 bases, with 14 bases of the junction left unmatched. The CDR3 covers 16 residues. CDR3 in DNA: TGTGCCAGCAGTACCCAAGGACTAGCTAGTTCGGATGAGCAGTTCTTC. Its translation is CASSTQGLASSDEQFF. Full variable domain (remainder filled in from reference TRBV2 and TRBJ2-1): EPEVTQTPSHQVTQMGQEVILRCVPISNHLYFYWYRQILGQKVEFLVSFYNNEISEKSEIFDDQFSVERPDGSNFTLKIRSTKLEDSAMYFCASSTQGLASSDEQFFGPGTRLTVL.

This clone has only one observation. CDR3 region: CASSLVWGNEQYF. The DNA for the CDR3 is TGTGCCAGCAGCTTAGTCTGGGGCAACGAGCAGTACTTC. J is TRBJ2-7 and V is TRBV7-4; D possibly corresponds to TRBD1 (5 bases). The CDR3 totals 13 residues. Germline loops: CDR1 SGHVT, CDR2 SQSDAQ. V lost 1 base and J 5 bases, leaving 9 bases between the germline ends.